Listed below are T cell receptor beta chains from one sample, sequenced in a study of T-cell reconstitution after alpha-beta-depleted transplantation in children. TCRdb re-called the PCR reads through MiXCR, storing one row per CDR3 protein. This sample carries 400,000 to 450,000 distinct CDR3 sequences, about 40% of them seen once, and the ten largest clones take roughly 27%. This sample comprised PBMCs, obtained before TCRalphabeta/CD19-depleted stem cell transplant. All receptors derive from a girl aged 2 to 10 with aplastic anemia, due to receive a stem cell transplant. Both conserved end residues are part of each CDR3. Part of the rows lack a size; the others show once, few, many or a class for expanded clones.

>.|TRBV30
CAWSRGQTSYNEQFF
>.|TRBV28
CASSFFGRDQTQYF
>.|TRBV20-1
CSAGYYRLGTDTQYF
>few|TRBV7-6
CASSPPTVSYNEQFF
>medium-sized|TRBV5-1
CASSLLQGEGTDTQYF
>few|TRBV5-1
CASSFLAGGWDEQFF
>.|TRBV6-1
CASTPRGTGELFF
>.|TRBV10-3
CAISESMGRPHNEQFF
>.|TRBV5-1
CASSLGTGALGDTQYF
>few|TRBV7-9
CASSRKQVLNTEAFF
>many|TRBV29-1
CSVEEWTSASSTDTQYF
>.|TRBV5-4
CASSGGDRRETQYF
>many|TRBV6-2/TRBV6-3
CASSRNGLLLF
>.|TRBV21-1
CASRQGDYGYTF
>.|TRBV7-2
CASSLDRARGETQYF
>.|TRBV4-2
CASSQDRGRNEQFF
>.|TRBV20-1
CSLREGDGYTF
>many|TRBV9
CASSADRGEQFF
>.|TRBV18
CASSPQSTRDNDGYTF
>.|TRBV7-2
CASSTKSGRATNEQFF
>few|TRBV2
CASSIGLNQPQHF
>many|TRBV27
CASSFLTSGKGNEQFF
>.|TRBV15
CATSRDWQGASNEQFF
>many|TRBV6-4
CASSGLLAGDEQFF
>few|TRBV20-1
CSAYADRAYEQYF
>many|TRBV12-3/TRBV12-4
CASSLIRNTEAFF
>.|TRBV24-1
CATARLAGAGELFF
>.|TRBV2
CASSDTTGTAFF
>.|TRBV12-3/TRBV12-4
CASSLATGTGSSYEQYF
>.|TRBV7-8
CASSSQGLSYEQYF
>.|TRBV30
CAWSVGQGPYEQYF
>.|TRBV29-1
CSVRGGETQYF
>.|TRBV7-3
CASSLRTSGGTIPTNTGELFF
>.|TRBV7-9
CASTTSNEQFF
>.|TRBV6-5
CASSSTSNYGYTF
>many|TRBV28
CASSSPFRSPGRNSPLHF
>many|TRBV6-5
CASKRSLEQFF
>many|TRBV12-3/TRBV12-4
CASSLQGYGYTF
>many|TRBV20-1
CSARTPRGGSPYEQYF
>few|TRBV9
CASSVDAGGPSDTQYF
>few|TRBV5-1
CASSLVSRGGYTF
>few|TRBV7-6
CASSLLGAYEQYF
>many|TRBV12-3/TRBV12-4
CASSPRGVNAEAFF
>.|TRBV28
CASRPGLGGANVLTF
>.|TRBV14
CASSQARRPGLSNTEAFF
>.|TRBV20-1
CSAVPGLATRLSTDTQYF
>few|TRBV7-2
CASSLGPEEKLFF